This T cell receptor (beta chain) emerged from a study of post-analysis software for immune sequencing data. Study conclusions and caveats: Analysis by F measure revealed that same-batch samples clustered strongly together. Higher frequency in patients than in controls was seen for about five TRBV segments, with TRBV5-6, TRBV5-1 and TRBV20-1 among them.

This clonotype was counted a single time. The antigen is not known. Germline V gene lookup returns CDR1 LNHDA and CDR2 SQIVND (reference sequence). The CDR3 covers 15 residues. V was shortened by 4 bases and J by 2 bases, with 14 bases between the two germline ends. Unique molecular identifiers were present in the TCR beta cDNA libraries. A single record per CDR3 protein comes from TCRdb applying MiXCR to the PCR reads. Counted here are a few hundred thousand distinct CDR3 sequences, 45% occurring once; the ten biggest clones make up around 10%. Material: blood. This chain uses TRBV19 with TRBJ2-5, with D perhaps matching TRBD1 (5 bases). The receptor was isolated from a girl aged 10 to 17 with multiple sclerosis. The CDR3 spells CASSTGWGSQETQYF. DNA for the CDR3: TGTGCCAGTAGTACCGGCTGGGGCAGTCAAGAGACCCAGTACTTC.